Listed here is a single T cell receptor (beta chain). The antigen is undetermined. Cells classed as naive CD8+ T cells were CD45RO-CCR7+CD27+CD95-. Germline V lookup: CDR1 SEHNR, CDR2 FQNEAQ (reference sequence). This CDR3 contains 16 residues. The data are from a study of CXCR3-negative and CXCR3-positive naive CD8 T cells. Findings of the study overall: More hydrophobic TRB CDR3s occurred in CXCR3-positive than in CXCR3-negative naive cells. Diversity proved comparably high across both naive subsets and much lower in memory CD8+ cells.

The TRB cDNA libraries were prepared by 5' RACE with UMI labels. TCRdb re-called the 5' RACE reads, yielding one record per CDR3 amino acid sequence without DNA. The listing contains 150,000 or so distinct CDR3 sequences. The sequenced material came from naive CXCR3+ CD8+ T cells from blood. The subset is: CD45RO-CCR7+CD27+CD95- naive CD8+ T cells expressing CXCR3 (TNR3+). This clonotype originated in a human donor in good health. Some clones in this sample may be carry-over from other donors' samples. The chain uses TRBV7-9 and TRBJ1-6. CDR3 region: CASSFSGLGEHSPLHF.